These T cell receptor beta chains were read from a single sample in a study of blood T cell repertoires in COVID-19. The protocol was immunoSEQ multiplex PCR, while the TCRdb copy is restricted to in-frame clones and leaves out a portion. The sample has over 110,000 clones, over 70% seen once; the top ten hold around 1.7%. The sample was peripheral blood. These receptors originate from a woman in her forties or fifties with acute or convalescent COVID-19. CDR3s include the opening cysteine and the closing phenylalanine or tryptophan.

V: TRBV6-6
J: TRBJ1-5
CDR3: CASRTGGDQPQHF

V: TRBV19
J: TRBJ2-7
CDR3: CASSPFPGQSYEQYF

V: TRBV9
J: TRBJ2-1
CDR3: CASSIRLAGYNEQFF

V: TRBV5-4
J: TRBJ2-7
CDR3: CASSFLLEAGAREQYF

V: TRBV6-1
J: TRBJ2-2
CDR3: CASSEQVFNTGELFF

V: TRBV11-3
J: TRBJ2-1
CDR3: CASSLDRSGIGEQFF

V: TRBV28
J: TRBJ1-2
CDR3: CASSPPAAGYGYTF

V: TRBV3-1/TRBV3-2
J: TRBJ2-5
CDR3: CASSQLEEETQYF

V: TRBV5-1
J: TRBJ2-2
CDR3: CASSLDRAGTGELFF

V: TRBV7-2
J: TRBJ2-4
CDR3: CASSFVAGENIQYF

V: TRBV2
J: TRBJ2-7
CDR3: CASSGSGQLREQYF

V: TRBV27
J: TRBJ2-5
CDR3: CASRPGQGIGTQYF

V: TRBV4-1
J: TRBJ1-3
CDR3: CASSQGTVSGNTIYF

V: TRBV9
J: TRBJ1-1
CDR3: CASSRQGPNTEAFF